These 20 T cell receptor beta chains originate from one sample sequenced in a study of T cells in tumors after PD-1 blockade. Sequenced by immunoSEQ multiplex PCR; TCRdb stores in-frame clones only, minus some. The table includes 15,000 or so clones, over 75% detected once. The sample here was PBMCs, taken after anti-PD-1 treatment. The receptors derive from a human donor with basal cell carcinoma.

J is TRBJ1-4 and V is TRBV4-1; D ambiguous. This CDR3 has 15 residues. V lost 4 bases and J 7 bases, leaving 16 bases between the germline ends. CDR1 is MGHRA, CDR2 YSYEKL, per germline. CDR3 sequence: CASSRGPPVGEKLFF. CDR3 in DNA: TGCGCCAGCAGCCGCGGCCCCCCGGTCGGTGAAAAACTGTTTTTT.

V usage is TRBV5-1 and J usage is TRBJ1-1; no clear D gene. The germline V gene encodes CDR1 SGHRS and CDR2 YFSETQ. V gave up 5 bases and J gave up 1 base, with 12 bases separating them. This CDR3 comprises 14 residues. CDR3 nucleotide sequence: TGCGCCAGCAGGGTGAGCGTTGAGAACACTGAAGCTTTCTTT. This encodes CASRVSVENTEAFF.

This clone has only one observation. The rearrangement links TRBV24-1 to TRBJ2-7, with 7 bases lining up with TRBD1. This CDR3 is built from 18 residues. Germline V gene sequence: CDR1 KGHDR, CDR2 SFDVKD. V shed 4 bases, J shed 4 bases, and the junction held 18 bases outside the gene matches. Here the CDR3 reads CATSDSGVVGQLWYEQYF. The CDR3 nucleotides are TGTGCCACCAGTGACTCTGGGGTGGTGGGACAGTTGTGGTACGAGCAGTACTTC.

J is TRBJ2-7 and V is TRBV7-6, with D possibly matching TRBD2 (6 bases). This CDR3 has 14 amino acids. Per germline, CDR1 SGHVS and CDR2 FNYEAQ. Trimming stripped 5 bases from V and 4 bases from J, with 15 bases between. As DNA, the CDR3 is TGTGCCAGCAGCCCCCTCCCCAGCGGGTACGAGCAGTACTTC. It specifies CASSPLPSGYEQYF.

The V call is TRBV6-2 or TRBV6-3, the J call TRBJ1-2, with 9 nucleotides matching TRBD1. CDR1 is MNHEY, CDR2 SVGEGT, per germline. The CDR3 consists of 14 residues. V trimming: 6 bases; J trimming: 4 bases; junction bases outside the gene matches: 6. The CDR3 protein is CASSGQGRAYGYTF. DNA for the CDR3: TGTGCCAGCAGCGGACAGGGGAGGGCCTATGGCTACACCTTC.

The chain recombines TRBV12-3 or TRBV12-4 with TRBJ2-5, with D unclear. The CDR3 consists of 13 residues. The V end lost 7 bases, the J end lost 0 bases, and 9 bases lay between the germline ends. The DNA for the CDR3 is TGTGCCAGCATGGGCCTAAACCAAGAGACCCAGTACTTC. This gives the protein CASMGLNQETQYF.

The chain uses TRBV7-2 and TRBJ2-7, with TRBD1 matching 7 bases. V lost 2 bases to trimming and J lost 10 bases; unmatched junction nucleotides: 8. The germline gives CDR1 SGHTA, CDR2 FQGNSA. This CDR3 comprises 13 residues. CDR3 DNA: TGTGCCAGCAGCTTATTACAGGGGAGCGACCAGTACTTC. Translated: CASSLLQGSDQYF.

The genes are TRBV5-1 and TRBJ1-2; 11 nucleotides line up with TRBD1. The junction had 9 bases not matched to a gene; V was cut back by 4 bases and J by 7 bases. The CDR3 is 15 residues long. The germline gives CDR1 SGHRS, CDR2 YFSETQ. DNA of the CDR3: TGCGCCAGCAGCCCAGAGGGACAGGGGGTCGGTGGCTACACCTTC. Translating gives CASSPEGQGVGGYTF.

This clone was counted only a few times. The V call is TRBV28, the J call TRBJ1-2; D might be TRBD1 (5 bases). Between the trimmed V and J ends, which lost 6 bases and 8 bases, there was a span of 13 bases. This CDR3 is 12 amino acids long. The germline gives CDR1 MDHEN, CDR2 SYDVKM. The DNA of the CDR3 is TGTGCCAGCAGCCTAGGCAGGGACGGCTACACCTTC. Amino acid sequence: CASSLGRDGYTF.

The chain recombines TRBV16 with TRBJ2-2; D may match TRBD1 or TRBD2 (5 bases each). V lost 0 bases, J lost 3 bases, and 11 bases lay in between. This CDR3 has 16 residues. Germline V gives CDR1 KGHSY, CDR2 FQNENV. The CDR3 region is CASSQSVRGDTGELFF. As DNA, the CDR3 is TGTGCCAGCAGCCAATCTGTAAGGGGAGACACCGGGGAGCTGTTTTTT.

This chain links TRBV28 with TRBJ2-5; 7 bases align to TRBD1. Losses at the gene ends were 6 bases for V and 1 base for J; bases not matched to a gene: 2. The CDR3 has 13 amino acids. Germline CDR1 MDHEN, CDR2 SYDVKM. CDR3 coding DNA: TGTGCCAGCAGGAACAGGGGCCAAGAGACCCAGTACTTC. Protein: CASRNRGQETQYF. The full variable domain, in which reference TRBV28 and TRBJ2-5 provide the parts outside the CDR3, is DVKVTQSSRYLVKRTGEKVFLECVQDMDHENMFWYRQDPGLGLRLIYFSYDVKMKEKGDIPEGYSVSREKKERFSLILESASTNQTSMYLCASRNRGQETQYFGPGTRLLVL.

This rearrangement joins TRBV10-3 to TRBJ1-2; D not resolved. The CDR3 has 14 amino acids. V shed 2 bases and J shed 2 bases, with 9 bases lying between them. Germline CDR1 reads ENHRY; CDR2 reads SYGVKD. The CDR3 DNA reads as TGTGCCATCAGTGAGCCGACAAGAAACTATGGCTACACCTTC. It codes for CAISEPTRNYGYTF.

The rearrangement joins TRBV6-4 to TRBJ1-1; 12 nucleotides line up with TRBD1. Looked up from germline, CDR1 is MRHNA and CDR2 is SNTAGT. V was clipped by 6 bases and J by 3 bases; unmatched bases: 8. CDR3 length equals 16 residues. The CDR3 nucleotides read TGTGCCAGCAGGAAGGGGACAGGGGGCTGGGACACTGAAGCTTTCTTT. Translating gives CASRKGTGGWDTEAFF.

This chain joins TRBV5-5 and TRBJ2-1, with D unclear. The germline V gene encodes CDR1 SGHKS and CDR2 YYEKEE (reference sequence). CDR3 length: 16 amino acids. V was pared by 2 bases and J by 0 bases, with 12 bases between. Written as DNA, the CDR3 is TGTGCCAGCAGCTTTTACCTCCAGAGCTCCTACAATGAGCAGTTCTTC. Its protein is CASSFYLQSSYNEQFF.

The chain carries TRBV7-3 and TRBJ2-5; TRBD1 aligns across 7 bases. V was clipped by 2 bases and J by 1 base; unmatched bases: 7. From germline, CDR1 is SGHTA and CDR2 FQGTGA. This CDR3 has 16 residues. CDR3 in amino acids: CASSLGARGPQETQYF. Written as DNA, the CDR3 is TGTGCCAGCAGCTTAGGGGCTAGGGGGCCCCAAGAGACCCAGTACTTC.

V is TRBV28 and J is TRBJ1-2; TRBD1 agrees at 7 bases. Per the germline V gene, CDR1 is MDHEN and CDR2 is SYDVKM. The CDR3 contains 12 residues. After removal of 5 bases from V and 5 bases from J, the junction contained 2 bases not matched to a gene. Here the CDR3 reads CASSPGQYGYTF. Written as DNA, the CDR3 is TGTGCCAGCAGTCCGGGACAGTATGGCTACACCTTC.

The chain is built from TRBV27 and TRBJ2-2; 16 positions match TRBD2. The CDR3 spans 16 residues. The trim removed 4 bases at V and 6 bases at J, leaving 2 bases unmatched. Germline V gene sequence: CDR1 MNHEY, CDR2 SMNVEV (reference sequence). In nucleotides, the CDR3 is TGTGCCAGCAGTTGGGGGACTAGCGGGAGGGCCGGGGAGCTGTTTTTT. Protein: CASSWGTSGRAGELFF.

The V call is TRBV5-1, the J call TRBJ1-1, with D possibly being TRBD1 (5 bases). CDR3 size: 11 residues. Between the trimmed V and J ends, which lost 4 bases and 8 bases, there was a span of 9 bases. Germline-derived CDR1 and CDR2 are SGHRS and YFSETQ. The CDR3 region has the DNA TGCGCCAGCAGCCCGGGGGGAGAAGCTTTCTTT. This gives the protein CASSPGGEAFF.

This clone was seen only a few times. The chain recombines TRBV4-3 with TRBJ2-3, with 7 positions matching TRBD2. Germline CDR1 and CDR2: LGHNA and YSLEER. The CDR3 is 21 amino acids. The J segment lost 7 bases and the V segment lost 0 bases, leaving 25 bases of the junction unmatched. The CDR3 coding sequence is TGCGCCAGCAGCCAAGAGGTCCCAGCGGGGCTCGTAGCGCCCCCCAGGAATACGCAGTATTTT. Translation: CASSQEVPAGLVAPPRNTQYF.

The chain carries TRBV28 and TRBJ1-1, with D perhaps TRBD1 (5 bases). Trimming stripped 5 bases from V and 9 bases from J, with 19 bases between. CDR1 is MDHEN and CDR2 is SYDVKM in the germline V gene. The CDR3 covers 14 residues. This CDR3 is CASSGGGSPPKAFF. CDR3 sequence (DNA): TGTGCCAGCAGTGGGGGGGGGTCCCCCCCAAAAGCTTTCTTT.